These T cell receptor beta chains were read from a single sample in a study of cytomegalovirus exposure and HLA in healthy donors. Sequenced by immunoSEQ multiplex PCR; TCRdb stores in-frame clones only, minus some. The repertoire table contains around 200,000 clones. The sequenced material came from PBMCs. The receptors were gathered from a woman in her thirties in good health and CMV-seropositive. Each CDR3 is given with its conserved first and last residue. D genes are given only for firm matches.

d_gene: -; v_gene: TRBV2; j_gene: TRBJ1-2; CDR3nt: TGTGCCAGCAGTACGGTATCCTATGGCTACACCTTC; CDR3aa: CASSTVSYGYTF
d_gene: -; v_gene: TRBV7-2; j_gene: TRBJ1-2; CDR3nt: TGTGCCAGCAGCTTAGCCTTAGGCAGGAAGACACTTGGCTACACCTTC; CDR3aa: CASSLALGRKTLGYTF
d_gene: -; v_gene: TRBV6-5; j_gene: TRBJ2-3; CDR3nt: TGTGCCAGCAGTATGCAGGGCACAGATACGCAGTATTTT; CDR3aa: CASSMQGTDTQYF
d_gene: -; v_gene: TRBV7-9; j_gene: TRBJ1-5; CDR3nt: TGTGCCAGCAGCCCCGCAGGGGTTCTCGGCCAGCCCCAGCATTTT; CDR3aa: CASSPAGVLGQPQHF
d_gene: TRBD2; v_gene: TRBV19; j_gene: TRBJ2-1; CDR3nt: TGTGCCAGTAGTATAGATTCCGGGACTAGGGTGCATGAGCAGTTCTTC; CDR3aa: CASSIDSGTRVHEQFF
d_gene: TRBD1; v_gene: TRBV25-1; j_gene: TRBJ1-1; CDR3nt: TGTGCCAGCAGTGAATCGGGACAGGCCCCGAACACTGAAGCTTTCTTT; CDR3aa: CASSESGQAPNTEAFF
d_gene: TRBD2; v_gene: TRBV28; j_gene: TRBJ2-7; CDR3nt: TGTGCCAGCAGACCGGGACTAGCGGGAGAGTCCCAGTACTTC; CDR3aa: CASRPGLAGESQYF
d_gene: -; v_gene: TRBV28; j_gene: TRBJ2-7; CDR3nt: TGTGCCAGCATCAATGCAGGGTTTTTGCACGAGCAGTACTTC; CDR3aa: CASINAGFLHEQYF
d_gene: -; v_gene: TRBV5-1; j_gene: TRBJ2-7; CDR3nt: TGCGCCAGCAGCTTGAGGCAGGAGGGATACGAGCAGTACTTC; CDR3aa: CASSLRQEGYEQYF
d_gene: -; v_gene: TRBV7-6; j_gene: TRBJ1-2; CDR3nt: TGTGCCAGCAGCTTAGGATCAGGGGCCAAGGGCTACACCTTC; CDR3aa: CASSLGSGAKGYTF
d_gene: TRBD1; v_gene: TRBV7-9; j_gene: TRBJ1-4; CDR3nt: TGTGCCAGCAGCGCATTCGGGACAGAAGGCGAAAAACTGTTTTTT; CDR3aa: CASSAFGTEGEKLFF
d_gene: -; v_gene: TRBV18; j_gene: TRBJ1-3; CDR3nt: TGTGCCAGCTCACCACCGATGACAGCTGGAAACACCATATATTTT; CDR3aa: CASSPPMTAGNTIYF
d_gene: TRBD2; v_gene: TRBV5-1; j_gene: TRBJ2-7; CDR3nt: TGCGCCAGCAGCTTGGTCGGTAGCGGGAGGCTAACCTACGAGCAGTACTTC; CDR3aa: CASSLVGSGRLTYEQYF
d_gene: -; v_gene: TRBV9; j_gene: TRBJ2-6; CDR3nt: TGTGCCAGCAGCGTAGCAGGGTCCGGGGCCAACGTCCTGACTTTC; CDR3aa: CASSVAGSGANVLTF
d_gene: -; v_gene: TRBV10-3; j_gene: TRBJ2-1; CDR3nt: TGTGCCACCCCCGGACAGGGAGGGCGCAATGAGCAGTTCTTC; CDR3aa: CATPGQGGRNEQFF
d_gene: -; v_gene: TRBV6-4; j_gene: TRBJ2-1; CDR3nt: TGTGCCAGCGGGACTTTCAATGAGCAGTTCTTC; CDR3aa: CASGTFNEQFF
d_gene: -; v_gene: TRBV7-9; j_gene: TRBJ1-2; CDR3nt: TGTGCCAGCAGCTTAGACAGTAACTATGGCTACACCTTC; CDR3aa: CASSLDSNYGYTF
d_gene: TRBD1; v_gene: TRBV4-3; j_gene: TRBJ1-4; CDR3nt: TGCGCCAGCAGCGATACAGGGGGATCTAATGAAAAACTGTTTTTT; CDR3aa: CASSDTGGSNEKLFF
d_gene: TRBD1; v_gene: TRBV7-2; j_gene: TRBJ1-2; CDR3nt: TGTGCCAGCAGCCCGGACAGGGGCGGCTACACCTTC; CDR3aa: CASSPDRGGYTF
d_gene: -; v_gene: TRBV5-1; j_gene: TRBJ1-1; CDR3nt: TGCGCCAGCAGCTTGTTGGACTTGGGCACTGAAGCTTTCTTT; CDR3aa: CASSLLDLGTEAFF
d_gene: TRBD1; v_gene: TRBV6-5; j_gene: TRBJ1-2; CDR3nt: TGTGCCAGCAGCCCCGGGACAGGGCGAAAAGAAGTCTTC; CDR3aa: CASSPGTGRKEVF
d_gene: -; v_gene: TRBV5-1; j_gene: TRBJ2-3; CDR3nt: TGCGTCAGCAGCGGGACGGACAGAGATACGCAGTATTTT; CDR3aa: CVSSGTDRDTQYF
d_gene: -; v_gene: TRBV28; j_gene: TRBJ1-5; CDR3nt: TGTGCCAGCAGACAGAAATATAGCAATCAGCCCCAGCATTTT; CDR3aa: CASRQKYSNQPQHF
d_gene: TRBD2; v_gene: TRBV27; j_gene: TRBJ2-1; CDR3nt: TGTGCCAGCATCCCTAGGATGGGACTAGCGGGAGTCAATGAGCAGTTCTTC; CDR3aa: CASIPRMGLAGVNEQFF
d_gene: -; v_gene: TRBV27; j_gene: TRBJ1-6; CDR3nt: TGTGCCAGCAGCTTTTTCACCCGGGACTGGGACCATTCACCCCTCCACTTT; CDR3aa: CASSFFTRDWDHSPLHF
d_gene: -; v_gene: TRBV19; j_gene: TRBJ1-2; CDR3nt: TGTGCCAGTAGTTTAGTAGAACCCCCCCAGCGGTATGGCTACACCTTC; CDR3aa: CASSLVEPPQRYGYTF
d_gene: -; v_gene: TRBV7-9; j_gene: TRBJ2-6; CDR3nt: TGTGCCAGCAGCCCTAGAGGTTACTCTGGGGCCAACGTCCTGACTTTC; CDR3aa: CASSPRGYSGANVLTF
d_gene: TRBD1; v_gene: TRBV6-5; j_gene: TRBJ1-2; CDR3nt: TGTGCCAGCAGTTACATCAACAGGGGACAGGATTATGGCTACACCTTC; CDR3aa: CASSYINRGQDYGYTF
d_gene: -; v_gene: TRBV13; j_gene: TRBJ2-1; CDR3nt: TGTGCCAGCAGCTTTGGCGGGACCTACAATGAGCAGTTCTTC; CDR3aa: CASSFGGTYNEQFF
d_gene: -; v_gene: TRBV11-2; j_gene: TRBJ1-4; CDR3nt: TGTGCCAGCAGCTCAGGGGCGGTCAATGAAAAACTGTTTTTT; CDR3aa: CASSSGAVNEKLFF
d_gene: TRBD1; v_gene: TRBV28; j_gene: TRBJ1-3; CDR3nt: TGTGCCAGCAGTTGGAGGACAGGGGTGCACACCATATATTTT; CDR3aa: CASSWRTGVHTIYF